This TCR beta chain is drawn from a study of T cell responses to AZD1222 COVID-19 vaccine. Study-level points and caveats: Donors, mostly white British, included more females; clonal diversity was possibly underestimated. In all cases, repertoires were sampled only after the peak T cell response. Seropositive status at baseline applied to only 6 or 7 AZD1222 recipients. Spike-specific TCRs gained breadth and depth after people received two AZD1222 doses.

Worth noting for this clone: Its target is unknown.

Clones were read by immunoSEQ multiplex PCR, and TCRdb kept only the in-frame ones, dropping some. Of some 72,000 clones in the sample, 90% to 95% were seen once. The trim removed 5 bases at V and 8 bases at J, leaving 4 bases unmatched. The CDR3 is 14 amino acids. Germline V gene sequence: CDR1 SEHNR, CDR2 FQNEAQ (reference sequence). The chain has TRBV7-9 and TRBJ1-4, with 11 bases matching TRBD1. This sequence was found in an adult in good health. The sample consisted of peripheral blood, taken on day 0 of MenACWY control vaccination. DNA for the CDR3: TGTGCCAGCAGCCCAGGACAGGGGGCGGAAAAACTGTTTTTT. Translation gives CASSPGQGAEKLFF.